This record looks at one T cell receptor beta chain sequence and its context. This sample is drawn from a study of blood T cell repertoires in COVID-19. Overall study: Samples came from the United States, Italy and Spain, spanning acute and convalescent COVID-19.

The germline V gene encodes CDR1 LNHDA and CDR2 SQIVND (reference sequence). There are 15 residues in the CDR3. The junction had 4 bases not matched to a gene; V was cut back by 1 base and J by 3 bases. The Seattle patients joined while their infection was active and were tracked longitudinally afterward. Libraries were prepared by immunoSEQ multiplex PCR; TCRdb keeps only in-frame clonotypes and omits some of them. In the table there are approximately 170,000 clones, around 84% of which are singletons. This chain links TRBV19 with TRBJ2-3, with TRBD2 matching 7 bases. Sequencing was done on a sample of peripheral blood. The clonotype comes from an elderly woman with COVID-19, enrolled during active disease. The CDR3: CASSIVGGGTDTQYF. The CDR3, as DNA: TGTGCCAGTAGTATAGTCGGGGGAGGGACAGATACGCAGTATTTT.